These 7 T cell receptor beta chains were sequenced from one sample in a study of blood T cell repertoires in COVID-19. The repertoire was sequenced with immunoSEQ multiplex PCR; TCRdb's copy has only in-frame clones and lacks some. The table shows about 120,000 clones, with roughly 77% occurring only once. The sample comprised peripheral blood. The receptors derive from a man between 60 and 70 years old with active or convalescent COVID-19.

V usage is TRBV3-1 (or the pseudogene TRBV3-2) and J usage is TRBJ2-2, with 10 bases that match TRBD1. This CDR3 is 17 amino acids long. Germline values: CDR1 LGHDT, CDR2 YNNKEL (reference sequence). V was pared by 5 bases and J by 5 bases, with 11 bases of the junction left unmatched. The CDR3, as DNA: TGTGCCAGCAGCGGAATCTGGACAGGGGGTAAAACCGGGGAGCTGTTTTTT. As protein: CASSGIWTGGKTGELFF.

The chain has TRBV6-2 or TRBV6-3 and TRBJ1-4; 8 positions agree with TRBD1. The CDR3 runs to 15 residues. V shed 2 bases, J shed 8 bases, and the junction held 7 bases outside the gene matches. Germline V gene lookup returns CDR1 MNHEY and CDR2 SVGEGT. CDR3 DNA sequence: TGTGCCAGCAGTTACCCCGGGACAGGTGAAGAAAAACTGTTTTTT. This translates into CASSYPGTGEEKLFF.

V and J are TRBV10-3 and TRBJ1-1, with TRBD1 as a possible D gene (5 bases). The V end lost 8 bases, the J end lost 1 base, and 17 bases lay between the germline ends. The CDR3 sequence is 15 residues long. CDR1 and CDR2 from the germline V gene are ENHRY and SYGVKD. Here the CDR3 reads CAIRTLAGENTEAFF. In DNA, the CDR3 is TGTGCCATCCGTACATTGGCGGGGGAGAACACTGAAGCTTTCTTT.

This chain joins TRBV3-1 (or the pseudogene TRBV3-2) and TRBJ2-1; TRBD2 aligns across 9 bases. V shed 4 bases and J 3 bases; nucleotides not matched to a gene: 1. This CDR3 is 14 amino acids long. Germline V gives CDR1 LGHDT, CDR2 YNNKEL (reference sequence). This chain's CDR3 is CASSPSGDYNEQFF. The DNA for the CDR3 is TGTGCCAGCAGCCCTAGCGGGGACTACAATGAGCAGTTCTTC.

This clone was observed many times. The gene calls are TRBV29-1 and TRBJ2-1, with 9 bases fitting TRBD2. V lost 7 bases and J lost 6; bases outside the gene matches: 13. Germline-derived CDR1 and CDR2 are SQVTM and ANQGSEA. There are 15 residues in the CDR3. Here the CDR3 DNA reads TGCAGCGCATCAAAAGGTAGCGGGAGTTCCAATGAGCAGTTCTTC. Translated, it gives CSASKGSGSSNEQFF.

The rearrangement joins TRBV28 to TRBJ2-5; D remains ambiguous. Germline CDR1 MDHEN, CDR2 SYDVKM. The CDR3 has 14 residues. Trimming pared 9 bases from V and 2 bases from J, leaving 16 bases between. The CDR3 sequence is CASAPETQQETQYF. DNA for the CDR3: TGTGCCAGTGCTCCTGAGACACAGCAAGAGACCCAGTACTTC.

The chain combines TRBV2 with TRBJ2-3; TRBD2 agrees at 8 bases. This CDR3 comprises 15 residues. Germline V lookup: CDR1 SNHLY, CDR2 FYNNEI. J lost 5 bases, V lost 6 bases, and 10 bases had no gene match. The CDR3: CASRGLAGLVDTQYF. In nucleotides, the CDR3 is TGTGCCAGCAGAGGATTAGCGGGACTGGTAGATACGCAGTATTTT. The full variable domain, its missing parts supplied by reference TRBV2 and TRBJ2-3, is EPEVTQTPSHQVTQMGQEVILRCVPISNHLYFYWYRQILGQKVEFLVSFYNNEISEKSEIFDDQFSVERPDGSNFTLKIRSTKLEDSAMYFCASRGLAGLVDTQYFGPGTRLTVL.